This T cell receptor beta chain is from a study of shared T cell receptors in the human thymus. Sequencing used immunoSEQ multiplex PCR; TCRdb keeps in-frame clones, though not all of them. Here the sample spans over 350,000 clones, just under 95% being singletons. The TCR sequence derives from a human donor. Sequencing was done on a sample of thymocytes.

The CDR3 coding sequence is TGCGCCAGCAGGCCCCCTAGCGGGGTCTACAATGAGCAGTTCTTC. Translated, it gives CASRPPSGVYNEQFF. The rearrangement joins TRBV5-1 to TRBJ2-1; TRBD2 matches 9 bases. Looked up from germline, CDR1 is SGHRS and CDR2 is YFSETQ. The CDR3 is 15 amino acids. The J segment lost 3 bases and the V segment lost 5 bases, leaving 6 bases of the junction unmatched.